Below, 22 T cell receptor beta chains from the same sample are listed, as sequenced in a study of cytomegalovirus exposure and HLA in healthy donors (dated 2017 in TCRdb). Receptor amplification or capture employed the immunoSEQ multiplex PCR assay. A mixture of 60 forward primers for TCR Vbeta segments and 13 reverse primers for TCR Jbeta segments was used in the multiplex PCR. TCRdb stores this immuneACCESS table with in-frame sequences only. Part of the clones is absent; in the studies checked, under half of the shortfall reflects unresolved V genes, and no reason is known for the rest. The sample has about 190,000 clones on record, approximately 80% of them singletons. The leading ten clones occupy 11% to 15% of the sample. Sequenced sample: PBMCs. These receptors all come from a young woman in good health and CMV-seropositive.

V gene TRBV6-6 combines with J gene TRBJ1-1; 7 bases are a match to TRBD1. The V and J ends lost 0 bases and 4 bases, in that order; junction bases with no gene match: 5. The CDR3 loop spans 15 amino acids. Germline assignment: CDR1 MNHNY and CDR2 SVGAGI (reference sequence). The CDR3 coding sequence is TGTGCCAGCAGTTACTCGAGACAGGGCGGCACTGAAGCTTTCTTT. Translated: CASSYSRQGGTEAFF.

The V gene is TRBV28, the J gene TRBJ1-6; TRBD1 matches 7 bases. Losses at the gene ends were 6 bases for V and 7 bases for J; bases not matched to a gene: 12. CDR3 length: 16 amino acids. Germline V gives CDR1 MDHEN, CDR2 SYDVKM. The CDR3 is CASSPRGRGDNSPLHF. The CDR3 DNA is TGTGCCAGCAGCCCAAGGGGCAGGGGGGACAATTCACCCCTCCACTTT.

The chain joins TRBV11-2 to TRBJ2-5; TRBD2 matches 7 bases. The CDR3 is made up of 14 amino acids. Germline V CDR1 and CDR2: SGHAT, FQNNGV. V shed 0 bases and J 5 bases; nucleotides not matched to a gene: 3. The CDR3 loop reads CASSLEVGGETQYF. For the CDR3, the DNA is TGTGCCAGCAGCTTAGAAGTGGGGGGGGAGACCCAGTACTTC. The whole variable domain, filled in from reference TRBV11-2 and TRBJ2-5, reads EAGVAQSPRYKIIEKRQSVAFWCNPISGHATLYWYQQILGQGPKLLIQFQNNGVVDDSQLPKDRFSAERLKGVDSTLKIQPAKLEDSAVYLCASSLEVGGETQYFGPGTRLLVL.

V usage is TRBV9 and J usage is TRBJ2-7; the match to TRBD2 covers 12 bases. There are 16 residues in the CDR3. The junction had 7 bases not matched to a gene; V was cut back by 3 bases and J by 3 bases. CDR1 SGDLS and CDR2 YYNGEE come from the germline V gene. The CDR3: CASSARLAGAIYEQYF. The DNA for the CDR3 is TGTGCCAGCAGCGCCCGACTAGCGGGGGCGATCTACGAGCAGTACTTC. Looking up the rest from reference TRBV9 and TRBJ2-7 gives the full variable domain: DSGVTQTPKHLITATGQRVTLRCSPRSGDLSVYWYQQSLDQGLQFLIQYYNGEERAKGNILERFSAQQFPDLHSELNLSSLELGDSALYFCASSARLAGAIYEQYFGPGTRLTVT.

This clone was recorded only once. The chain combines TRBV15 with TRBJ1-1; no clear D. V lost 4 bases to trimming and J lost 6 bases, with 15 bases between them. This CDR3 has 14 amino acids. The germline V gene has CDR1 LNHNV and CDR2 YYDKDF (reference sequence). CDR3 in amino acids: CATSKAPLIAEAFF. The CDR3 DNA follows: TGTGCCACCAGCAAAGCCCCCCTTATCGCTGAAGCTTTCTTT. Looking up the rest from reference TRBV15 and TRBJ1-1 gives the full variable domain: DAMVIQNPRYQVTQFGKPVTLSCSQTLNHNVMYWYQQKSSQAPKLLFHYYDKDFNNEADTPDNFQSRRPNTSFCFLDIRSPGLGDTAMYLCATSKAPLIAEAFFGQGTRLTVV.

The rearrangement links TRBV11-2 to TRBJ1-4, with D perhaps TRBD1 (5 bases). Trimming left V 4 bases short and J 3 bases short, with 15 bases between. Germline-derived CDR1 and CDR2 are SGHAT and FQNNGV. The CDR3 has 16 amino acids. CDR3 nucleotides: TGTGCCAGCAGCTCACGGGGGGGGAAATCTAATGAAAAACTGTTTTTT. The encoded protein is CASSSRGGKSNEKLFF.

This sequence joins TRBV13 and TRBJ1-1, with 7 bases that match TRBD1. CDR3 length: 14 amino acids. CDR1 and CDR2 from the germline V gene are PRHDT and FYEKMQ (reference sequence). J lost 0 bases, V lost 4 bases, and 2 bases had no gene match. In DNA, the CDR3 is TGTGCCAGCAGCTCGACAGGGATGAACACTGAAGCTTTCTTT. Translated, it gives CASSSTGMNTEAFF.

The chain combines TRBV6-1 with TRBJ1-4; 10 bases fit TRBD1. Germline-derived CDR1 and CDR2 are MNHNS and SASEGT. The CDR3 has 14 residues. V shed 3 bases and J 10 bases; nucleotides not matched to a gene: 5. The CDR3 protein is CASSEGQGLGKLFF. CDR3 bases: TGTGCCAGCAGTGAGGGACAGGGGCTGGGAAAACTGTTTTTT.

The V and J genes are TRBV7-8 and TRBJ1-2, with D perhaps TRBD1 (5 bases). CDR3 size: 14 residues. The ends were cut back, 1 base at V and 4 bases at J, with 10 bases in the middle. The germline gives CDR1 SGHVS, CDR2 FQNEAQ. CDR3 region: CASSLVGRSYGYTF. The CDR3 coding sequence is TGTGCCAGCAGCTTAGTGGGGCGGAGCTATGGCTACACCTTC.

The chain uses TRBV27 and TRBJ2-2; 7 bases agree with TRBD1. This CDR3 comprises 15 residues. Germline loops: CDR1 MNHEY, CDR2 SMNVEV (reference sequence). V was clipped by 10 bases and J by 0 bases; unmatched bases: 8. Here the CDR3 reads CAKNRTGPNTGELFF. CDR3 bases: TGTGCCAAAAATCGGACAGGCCCGAACACCGGGGAGCTGTTTTTT.

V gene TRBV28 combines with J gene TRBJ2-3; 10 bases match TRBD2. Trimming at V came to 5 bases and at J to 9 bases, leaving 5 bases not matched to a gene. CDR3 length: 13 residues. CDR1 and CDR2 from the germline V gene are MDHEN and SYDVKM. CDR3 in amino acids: CASSLAGDDTQYF. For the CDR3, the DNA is TGTGCCAGCAGTCTAGCGGGAGACGACACGCAGTATTTT.

The CDR3 DNA sequence: TGCGCCAGCAGTGGAAGGACAGGGGACACAGATACGCAGTATTTT. This sequence encodes CASSGRTGDTDTQYF. The chain uses TRBV10-1 and TRBJ2-3, with 9 positions matching TRBD1. V was pared by 4 bases and J by 2 bases, with 4 bases of the junction left unmatched. The CDR3 sequence is 15 residues long. From germline, CDR1 is WNHNN and CDR2 SYGVQD (reference sequence).

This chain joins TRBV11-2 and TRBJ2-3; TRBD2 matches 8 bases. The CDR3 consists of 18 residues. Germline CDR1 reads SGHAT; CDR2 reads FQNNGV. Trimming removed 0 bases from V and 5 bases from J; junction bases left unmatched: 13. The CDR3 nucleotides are TGTGCCAGCAGCTTAGATCCAGCCGGGAGCGGGAGTGGAGATACGCAGTATTTT. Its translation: CASSLDPAGSGSGDTQYF.

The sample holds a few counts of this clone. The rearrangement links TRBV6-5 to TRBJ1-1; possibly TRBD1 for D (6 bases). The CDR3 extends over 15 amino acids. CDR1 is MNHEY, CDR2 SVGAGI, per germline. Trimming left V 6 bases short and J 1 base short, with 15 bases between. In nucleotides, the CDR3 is TGTGCCAGCAGGGTACCGGGACACAAGAACACTGAAGCTTTCTTT. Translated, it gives CASRVPGHKNTEAFF.

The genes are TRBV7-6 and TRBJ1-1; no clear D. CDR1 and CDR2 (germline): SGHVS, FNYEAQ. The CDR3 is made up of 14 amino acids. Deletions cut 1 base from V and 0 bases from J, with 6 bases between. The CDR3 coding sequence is TGTGCCAGCAGCTTAGGTGAGGTGAACACTGAAGCTTTCTTT. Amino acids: CASSLGEVNTEAFF.

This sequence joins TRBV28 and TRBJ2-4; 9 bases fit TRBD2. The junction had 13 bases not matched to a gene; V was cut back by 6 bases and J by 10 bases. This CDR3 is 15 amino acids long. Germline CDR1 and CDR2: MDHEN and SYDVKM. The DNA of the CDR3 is TGTGCCAGCAGCCCTTCAGCGGGGGGCTTCAGAATTCAGTACTTC. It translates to CASSPSAGGFRIQYF.

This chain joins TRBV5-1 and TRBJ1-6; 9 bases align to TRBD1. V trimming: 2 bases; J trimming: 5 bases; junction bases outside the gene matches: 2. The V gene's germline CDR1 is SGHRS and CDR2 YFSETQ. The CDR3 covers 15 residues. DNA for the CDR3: TGCGCCAGCAGCTTCCGGACAGGGGATAATTCACCCCTCCACTTT. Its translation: CASSFRTGDNSPLHF. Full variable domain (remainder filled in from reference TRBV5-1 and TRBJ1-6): KAGVTQTPRYLIKTRGQQVTLSCSPISGHRSVSWYQQTPGQGLQFLFEYFSETQRNKGNFPGRFSGRQFSNSRSEMNVSTLELGDSALYLCASSFRTGDNSPLHFGNGTRLTVT.

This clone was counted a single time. CDR3 protein: CASSLASGGPSDTQYF. The CDR3 coding sequence is TGTGCCAGCAGCTTAGCATCGGGGGGGCCGTCAGATACGCAGTATTTT. The chain recombines TRBV7-2 with TRBJ2-3; 8 bases fit TRBD2. CDR1 and CDR2 (germline): SGHTA, FQGNSA. The CDR3 spans 16 residues. V gave up 0 bases and J gave up 4 bases; unmatched junction bases: 6.

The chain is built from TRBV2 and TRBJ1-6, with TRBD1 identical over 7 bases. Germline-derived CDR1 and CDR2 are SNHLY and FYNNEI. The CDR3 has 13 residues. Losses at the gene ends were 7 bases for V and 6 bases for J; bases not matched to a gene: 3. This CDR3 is CASKRQGNSPLHF. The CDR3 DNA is TGTGCCAGCAAGCGACAGGGTAATTCACCCCTCCACTTT.

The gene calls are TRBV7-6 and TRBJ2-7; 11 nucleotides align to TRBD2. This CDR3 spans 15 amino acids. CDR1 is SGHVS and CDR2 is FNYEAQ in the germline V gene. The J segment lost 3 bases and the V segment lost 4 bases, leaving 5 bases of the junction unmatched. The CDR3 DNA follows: TGTGCCAGCAGCTCACGACTAGCGGGGAACTACGAGCAGTACTTC. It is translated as CASSSRLAGNYEQYF.

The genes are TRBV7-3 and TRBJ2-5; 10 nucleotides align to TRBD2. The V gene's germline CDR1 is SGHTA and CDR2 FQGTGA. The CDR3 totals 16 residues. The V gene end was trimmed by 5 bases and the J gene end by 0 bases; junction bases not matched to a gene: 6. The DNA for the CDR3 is TGTGCCAGCAGCCTAGGGACTAGCGCCTACCAAGAGACCCAGTACTTC. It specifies CASSLGTSAYQETQYF.

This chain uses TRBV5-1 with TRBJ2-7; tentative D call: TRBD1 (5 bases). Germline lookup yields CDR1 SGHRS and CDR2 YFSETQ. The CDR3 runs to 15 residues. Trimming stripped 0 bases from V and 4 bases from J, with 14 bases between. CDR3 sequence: CASSLEAGRSYEQYF. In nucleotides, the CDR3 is TGCGCCAGCAGCTTGGAGGCAGGGCGGTCTTACGAGCAGTACTTC. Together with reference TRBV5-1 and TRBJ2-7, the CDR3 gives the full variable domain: KAGVTQTPRYLIKTRGQQVTLSCSPISGHRSVSWYQQTPGQGLQFLFEYFSETQRNKGNFPGRFSGRQFSNSRSEMNVSTLELGDSALYLCASSLEAGRSYEQYFGPGTRLTVT.